These T cell receptor beta chains were read from a single sample in a study of identifying expanded T cells in peripheral blood. The table came from immunoSEQ multiplex PCR; TCRdb's copy has only in-frame clones and leaves some out. The data hold 81,000 or so clones, with roughly 84% observed a single time. Sequenced sample: blood. These receptors all stem from a person aged 18 to 69 in good health. Each CDR3 is given with its conserved first and last residue. Fields, in order: J gene, clone size, V gene, D gene, CDR3 DNA, CDR3 protein. D genes are given only for firm matches. A clone size is listed for some rows: how often the clone was seen (once, few, many), or a class if it is expanded.

j_call: TRBJ2-5; clone_size: .; v_call: TRBV4-2; d_call: TRBD2; cdr3_nt: TGTGCCAGCAGCCAAGCCGAAACTAGCGGCCAAGAGACCCAGTACTTC; cdr3_aa: CASSQAETSGQETQYF
j_call: TRBJ2-1; clone_size: .; v_call: TRBV19; d_call: TRBD2; cdr3_nt: TGTGCCAGTAGTCCCACAGCGGGAAACTACAATGAGCAGTTCTTC; cdr3_aa: CASSPTAGNYNEQFF
j_call: TRBJ2-1; clone_size: .; v_call: TRBV7-9; d_call: TRBD2; cdr3_nt: TGTGCCAGCAGCTTAGGGGGACTAGCGAACGAGCAGTTCTTC; cdr3_aa: CASSLGGLANEQFF
j_call: TRBJ2-7; clone_size: once; v_call: TRBV7-2; d_call: TRBD1; cdr3_nt: TGTGCCAGCAGCTCCTGGACAGGTTCCTACGAGCAGTACTTC; cdr3_aa: CASSSWTGSYEQYF
j_call: TRBJ2-1; clone_size: once; v_call: TRBV4-1; d_call: TRBD2; cdr3_nt: TGCGCCAGCAGCCGTTCTAGAAGCGGGAGTCGACGCAATGAGCAGTTCTTC; cdr3_aa: CASSRSRSGSRRNEQFF
j_call: TRBJ2-2; clone_size: .; v_call: TRBV19; d_call: .; cdr3_nt: TGTGCCAGTAGTCTGGAGGCAAGCACCGGGGAGCTGTTTTTT; cdr3_aa: CASSLEASTGELFF
j_call: TRBJ1-5; clone_size: .; v_call: TRBV5-1; d_call: .; cdr3_nt: TGCGCCAGCAGCGGCTACAAGCGGCAGAATAGCAATCAGCCCCAGCATTTT; cdr3_aa: CASSGYKRQNSNQPQHF
j_call: TRBJ2-6; clone_size: .; v_call: TRBV5-4; d_call: TRBD2; cdr3_nt: TGTGCCAGCAGCTTGGTTGGACTAGCGGGCTCTGGGGCCAACGTCCTGACTTTC; cdr3_aa: CASSLVGLAGSGANVLTF
j_call: TRBJ2-7; clone_size: .; v_call: TRBV6-6; d_call: TRBD1; cdr3_nt: TGTGCCAGCAGTTACTCAGACAGGGACTACGAGCAGTACTTC; cdr3_aa: CASSYSDRDYEQYF
j_call: TRBJ2-3; clone_size: .; v_call: TRBV13; d_call: TRBD2; cdr3_nt: TGTGCCAGCAGCTTAGGCCCGAGCGGGGGGGGCCCAGATACGCAGTATTTT; cdr3_aa: CASSLGPSGGGPDTQYF
j_call: TRBJ2-7; clone_size: .; v_call: TRBV7-9; d_call: TRBD2; cdr3_nt: TGTGCCAGCAGCGAGGGACTAGCGCGGGTCGAGCAGTACTTC; cdr3_aa: CASSEGLARVEQYF
j_call: TRBJ1-4; clone_size: .; v_call: TRBV27; d_call: .; cdr3_nt: TGTGCCAGCAGTTTATACAGACTCGCGGATGAAAAACTGTTTTTT; cdr3_aa: CASSLYRLADEKLFF
j_call: TRBJ1-3; clone_size: .; v_call: TRBV28; d_call: .; cdr3_nt: TGTGCCAGCAGGATTCAAGGAAACACCATATATTTT; cdr3_aa: CASRIQGNTIYF
j_call: TRBJ2-1; clone_size: .; v_call: TRBV7-8; d_call: TRBD1; cdr3_nt: TGTGCCAGCAGCTTGGACAGGGGATTTTACAATGAGCAGTTCTTC; cdr3_aa: CASSLDRGFYNEQFF
j_call: TRBJ2-3; clone_size: .; v_call: TRBV14; d_call: TRBD1; cdr3_nt: TGTGCCAGCAGCCAAAAGAGATGGAGATTAGGGGGCCGAGAGCGCACAGATACGCAGTATTTT; cdr3_aa: CASSQKRWRLGGRERTDTQYF
j_call: TRBJ1-4; clone_size: .; v_call: TRBV19; d_call: .; cdr3_nt: TGTGCCAGTACAACGGTTTTTGGGGGGGAAAAACTGTTTTTT; cdr3_aa: CASTTVFGGEKLFF
j_call: TRBJ1-1; clone_size: .; v_call: TRBV27; d_call: .; cdr3_nt: TGTGCCAGCTGTCGGGCGGGGTACACTGAAGCTTTCTTT; cdr3_aa: CASCRAGYTEAFF
j_call: TRBJ1-2; clone_size: .; v_call: TRBV10-2; d_call: .; cdr3_nt: TGCGCCAGCAGCGGGGGGCTGGGCGGCTACACCTTC; cdr3_aa: CASSGGLGGYTF
j_call: TRBJ2-5; clone_size: .; v_call: TRBV29-1; d_call: .; cdr3_nt: TGCAGCGTTGTGGAGGGGGAGACCCAGTACTTC; cdr3_aa: CSVVEGETQYF
j_call: TRBJ2-5; clone_size: .; v_call: TRBV4-3; d_call: TRBD1; cdr3_nt: TGCGCCAGCAGCCAGGAGGACAGGGTACAAGAGACCCAGTACTTC; cdr3_aa: CASSQEDRVQETQYF
j_call: TRBJ1-2; clone_size: .; v_call: TRBV11-2; d_call: .; cdr3_nt: TGTGCCAGCAGCTTAGGTTGGAGGGGGAAAGGCTACACCTTC; cdr3_aa: CASSLGWRGKGYTF
j_call: TRBJ1-1; clone_size: .; v_call: TRBV28; d_call: .; cdr3_nt: TGTGCCAGCAGTGCGCCAGGGATGAACACTGAAGCTTTCTTT; cdr3_aa: CASSAPGMNTEAFF
j_call: TRBJ1-4; clone_size: .; v_call: TRBV6-5; d_call: .; cdr3_nt: TGTGCCAGCAGTTACGGGGGGGCGCTTAATGAAAAACTGTTTTTT; cdr3_aa: CASSYGGALNEKLFF
j_call: TRBJ1-3; clone_size: .; v_call: TRBV5-4; d_call: .; cdr3_nt: TGTGCCAGCAGCTTGATCGGGGGCTCTGGAAACACCATATATTTT; cdr3_aa: CASSLIGGSGNTIYF
j_call: TRBJ2-1; clone_size: .; v_call: TRBV4-3; d_call: .; cdr3_nt: TGCGCCAGCAGCCAAGATCGTGGGTCCTACTCCTACAATGAGCAGTTCTTC; cdr3_aa: CASSQDRGSYSYNEQFF
j_call: TRBJ2-3; clone_size: .; v_call: TRBV7-9; d_call: TRBD1; cdr3_nt: TGTGCCAGCGAAAACCGGGACAGGGTTACCGTTTTCCAAGATACGCAGTATTTT; cdr3_aa: CASENRDRVTVFQDTQYF
j_call: TRBJ1-5; clone_size: .; v_call: TRBV5-8; d_call: .; cdr3_nt: TGTGCCAGCAGCACTACAGGGCAAAGGAATCAGCCCCAGCATTTT; cdr3_aa: CASSTTGQRNQPQHF
j_call: TRBJ1-5; clone_size: .; v_call: TRBV28; d_call: TRBD1; cdr3_nt: TGTGCCAGCAGTTCAAATCCTGGGACAGGGAAAAGCAATCAGCCCCAGCATTTT; cdr3_aa: CASSSNPGTGKSNQPQHF
j_call: TRBJ1-5; clone_size: few; v_call: TRBV30; d_call: .; cdr3_nt: TGTGCCTGGAGCAAGGATAACAATCAGCCCCAGCATTTT; cdr3_aa: CAWSKDNNQPQHF
j_call: TRBJ1-3; clone_size: .; v_call: TRBV6-5; d_call: .; cdr3_nt: TGTGCCAGCAGAGTATCGGGGGCTGGAAACACCATATATTTT; cdr3_aa: CASRVSGAGNTIYF
j_call: TRBJ2-5; clone_size: .; v_call: TRBV29-1; d_call: TRBD2; cdr3_nt: TGCAGCGTTGAAGGGGGGCGGGAGGGCCCCCAAGAGACCCAGTACTTC; cdr3_aa: CSVEGGREGPQETQYF
j_call: TRBJ2-1; clone_size: few; v_call: TRBV11-2; d_call: .; cdr3_nt: TGTGCCAGCAGCTTTATTGAAAGCTTTAGTGAGCAGTTCTTC; cdr3_aa: CASSFIESFSEQFF
j_call: TRBJ1-5; clone_size: .; v_call: TRBV25-1; d_call: .; cdr3_nt: TGTGCCAGCAGTCCATCCGAGGAATCACCCAAGAATCAGCCCCAGCATTTT; cdr3_aa: CASSPSEESPKNQPQHF
j_call: TRBJ2-2; clone_size: .; v_call: TRBV28; d_call: .; cdr3_nt: TGTGCCAGCAGGTTGCCTACAGGGTTAGCCGGGGAGCTGTTTTTT; cdr3_aa: CASRLPTGLAGELFF
j_call: TRBJ2-3; clone_size: .; v_call: TRBV28; d_call: TRBD1; cdr3_nt: TGTGCCAGCAGTTATATAGTAGGACAGGGGGGGGATACGCAGTATTTT; cdr3_aa: CASSYIVGQGGDTQYF
j_call: TRBJ1-2; clone_size: .; v_call: TRBV18; d_call: TRBD1; cdr3_nt: TGTGCCAGCTCACCGGAAGGACAGGGTTATGGCTACACCTTC; cdr3_aa: CASSPEGQGYGYTF
j_call: TRBJ2-4; clone_size: .; v_call: TRBV27; d_call: TRBD2; cdr3_nt: TGTGCCAGCAGTCAGACTTTAGCGGGAGGGTTAAACATTCAGTACTTC; cdr3_aa: CASSQTLAGGLNIQYF
j_call: TRBJ2-3; clone_size: once; v_call: TRBV6-5; d_call: TRBD1; cdr3_nt: TGTGCCAGCAGTTACTCCGGGACAGGCCAGGCAGATACGCAGTATTTT; cdr3_aa: CASSYSGTGQADTQYF
j_call: TRBJ2-7; clone_size: .; v_call: TRBV7-6; d_call: .; cdr3_nt: TGTGCCAGCAGCTTAGACTCGGGACCGGGGAGCTCCTACGAGCAGTACTTC; cdr3_aa: CASSLDSGPGSSYEQYF
j_call: TRBJ1-4; clone_size: .; v_call: TRBV9; d_call: TRBD1; cdr3_nt: TGTGCCAGCAGCGCCGGGACAGGGGTTTGGGAAAAACTGTTTTTT; cdr3_aa: CASSAGTGVWEKLFF
j_call: TRBJ1-4; clone_size: once; v_call: TRBV28; d_call: .; cdr3_nt: TGTGCCAGCAGTATCACCGGGACACATGAAAAACTGTTTTTT; cdr3_aa: CASSITGTHEKLFF
j_call: TRBJ2-1; clone_size: few; v_call: TRBV9; d_call: TRBD2; cdr3_nt: TGTGCCAGCAGCGTAGCTAGCGGGGACAATGAGCAGTTCTTC; cdr3_aa: CASSVASGDNEQFF
j_call: TRBJ2-1; clone_size: .; v_call: TRBV7-7; d_call: .; cdr3_nt: TGTGCTAGCAGCTTAGCCCTGGGCGAGCAGTTCTTC; cdr3_aa: CASSLALGEQFF